Following are 6 T cell receptor beta chains from one sample sequenced in a study of T cell changes during pregnancy in multiple sclerosis. The repertoire was sequenced with immunoSEQ multiplex PCR; TCRdb's copy has only in-frame clones and lacks some. The sample holds under 95,000 clones, roughly 92% seen once. This material consisted of peripheral blood, taken in the second trimester of pregnancy. The receptors come from a female donor with multiple sclerosis, enrolled in a pregnancy study.

The chain recombines TRBV18 with TRBJ1-1; maybe TRBD1 (5 bases). The V end lost 6 bases, the J end lost 5 bases, and 28 bases lay between the germline ends. The CDR3 has 18 amino acids. Germline V gives CDR1 KGHSH, CDR2 LQKENI. In DNA form, the CDR3 reads TGTGCCAGCTCCCCCAATATGGGGGGGAAGGGAATATGGACTGAAGCTTTCTTT. Translated, it gives CASSPNMGGKGIWTEAFF.

This clone has a handful of counts. The rearrangement joins TRBV5-1 to TRBJ1-2; D remains ambiguous. V lost 2 bases, J lost 6 bases, and 8 bases lay in between. The CDR3 length is 12 residues. Germline lookup yields CDR1 SGHRS and CDR2 YFSETQ. This CDR3 reads CASSLDMDGYTF. As DNA, the CDR3 is TGCGCCAGCAGCTTAGACATGGATGGCTACACCTTC.

This chain connects TRBV7-3 to TRBJ2-3; D not resolved. The length of the CDR3 is 13 residues. With 5 bases removed from V and 6 bases from J, the gap between germline ends came to 12 bases. The germline CDR1 and CDR2 sequences are SGHTA and FQGTGA. In DNA form, the CDR3 reads TGTGCCAGCAGCCTCAACCCCGGGGATACGCAGTATTTT. Amino acids: CASSLNPGDTQYF.

V is TRBV4-1 and J is TRBJ2-2, with 10 bases fitting TRBD2. The germline CDR1 and CDR2 sequences are MGHRA and YSYEKL. This CDR3 contains 17 residues. Trimming at V came to 0 bases and at J to 6 bases, leaving 7 bases not matched to a gene. CDR3: CASSQEYGLAGAGELFF. CDR3 sequence (DNA): TGCGCCAGCAGCCAAGAATATGGCCTAGCGGGAGCCGGGGAGCTGTTTTTT.

The chain carries TRBV2 and TRBJ1-3; 10 bases line up with TRBD1. CDR1 is SNHLY and CDR2 is FYNNEI in the germline V gene. The V segment lost 8 bases and the J segment 9 bases; nucleotides outside the gene matches: 10. This CDR3 is 14 amino acids long. The CDR3 reads CASEPGQGVITIYF. The CDR3 DNA is TGTGCCAGCGAGCCTGGACAGGGGGTCATCACCATATATTTT.

The table lists this clone with a count of one. This chain links TRBV7-2 with TRBJ1-6; D uncertain. The V gene's germline CDR1 is SGHTA and CDR2 FQGNSA. This CDR3 region has 13 residues. The germline V and J ends were trimmed by 7 bases and 4 bases, with 8 bases remaining between them. The CDR3 region is CASILEYNSPLHF. The CDR3 DNA reads as TGTGCCAGCATTCTGGAGTATAATTCACCCCTCCACTTT.